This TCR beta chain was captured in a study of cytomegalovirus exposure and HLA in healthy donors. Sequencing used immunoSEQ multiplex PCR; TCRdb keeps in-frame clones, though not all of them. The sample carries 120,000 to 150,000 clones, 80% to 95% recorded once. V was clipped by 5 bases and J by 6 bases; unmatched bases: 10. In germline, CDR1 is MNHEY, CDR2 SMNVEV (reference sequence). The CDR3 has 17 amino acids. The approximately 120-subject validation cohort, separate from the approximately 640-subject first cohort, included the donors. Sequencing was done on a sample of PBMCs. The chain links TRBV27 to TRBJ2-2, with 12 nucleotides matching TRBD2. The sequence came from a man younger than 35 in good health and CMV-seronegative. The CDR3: CASSPPTSGRLPGELFF. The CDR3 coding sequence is TGTGCCAGCAGTCCCCCTACTAGCGGGAGGCTCCCCGGGGAGCTGTTTTTT.